Listed below are T cell receptor beta chains from one sample, sequenced in a study of metastatic and nonmetastatic thyroid tumors. MiXCR re-clonotyped the PCR reads for TCRdb. The sample yields over 15,000 clones, around 24% seen once. The sequenced sample was tumor tissue. These receptors originate from a male donor with papillary thyroid cancer or a benign thyroid nodule (not recorded which). Some clones in this sample may be carry-over from other donors' samples. Both conserved end residues are part of each CDR3. The D gene is left open where the match is weak. Rows may omit the clone size; those that give it use once, few, many or a size class.

v_gene	abundance	j_gene	d_gene	CDR3nt	CDR3aa
TRBV6-1	-	TRBJ2-7	TRBD2	TGTGCCATTTCCAGCGGGAGGGGAGAGCAGTACTTC	CAISSGRGEQYF
TRBV7-9	medium-sized	TRBJ2-5	TRBD2	TGTGCCAGCAGCTCTCGCGATAGCGGGATGCAAGAGACCCAGTACTTC	CASSSRDSGMQETQYF
TRBV7-9	medium-sized	TRBJ1-1	-	TGTGCCAGCAGCTGGACCGATGAAGCTTTCTTT	CASSWTDEAFF
TRBV20-1	medium-sized	TRBJ2-1	TRBD2	TGCAGTGCTAGACTAGCGGACAATGAGCAGTTCTTC	CSARLADNEQFF
TRBV20-1	once	TRBJ2-3	-	TGCAGTGCTACCCCTGGGGTTAGGATAGATACGCAGTATTTT	CSATPGVRIDTQYF
TRBV5-1	-	TRBJ2-1	TRBD1	TGCGCCAGCAGCTTCCCGGACAGGGGCAATGAGCAGTTCTTC	CASSFPDRGNEQFF
TRBV5-1	-	TRBJ2-7	-	TGCGCCAGCAGCTTAGGACGGGACCGGTACGAGCAGTACTTC	CASSLGRDRYEQYF
TRBV7-2	medium-sized	TRBJ1-2	-	TGTGCCAGCAGCTTAGACCCAGGGGTTAACTATGGCTACACCTTC	CASSLDPGVNYGYTF
TRBV5-1	-	TRBJ2-7	-	TGCGCCAGCAGCTTATTTCTACAGGGAGGCTCCAACGAGCAGTACTTC	CASSLFLQGGSNEQYF
TRBV5-1	-	TRBJ2-7	TRBD1	TGCGCCAGCAGCTTGGTAGGGGGCGACGTAGGCGAGCAGTACTTC	CASSLVGGDVGEQYF
TRBV6-5	-	TRBJ2-7	-	TGTGCCAGCAGTTACCCCCCGCTTTACGAGCAGTACTTC	CASSYPPLYEQYF
TRBV20-1	-	TRBJ2-2	-	TGCAGCGCCCGGGTGGCGAACACCGGGGAGCTGTTTTTT	CSARVANTGELFF
TRBV28	few	TRBJ2-3	TRBD1	TGTGCCAGCAGTTGGGGGACAGCTAGCACAGATACGCAGTATTTT	CASSWGTASTDTQYF
TRBV7-3	many	TRBJ2-6	TRBD2	TGTGCCAGCAGCCGCGGGGGGTCTGGGGCCAACGTCCTGACTTTC	CASSRGGSGANVLTF
TRBV6-1	many	TRBJ2-3	TRBD2	TGTGCCAGCAGTGAAGCGCTAGCGGGAGCAGATACGCAGTATTTT	CASSEALAGADTQYF
TRBV28	-	TRBJ2-5	TRBD1	TGTGCCAGCAGTTGGGGTGGGACAGTCCAAGAGACCCAGTACTTC	CASSWGGTVQETQYF
TRBV29-1	many	TRBJ2-3	-	TGCAGCGTTTCTACCGGAGATACGCAGTATTTT	CSVSTGDTQYF
TRBV6-1	few	TRBJ1-1	-	TGTGCCAGCAGCCCAACCTCGTGGGGTAACACTGAAGCTTTCTTT	CASSPTSWGNTEAFF
TRBV5-1	many	TRBJ2-5	-	TGCGCCAGCAGCTTGGTCACCGTGGTAGGAGAGACCCAGTACTTC	CASSLVTVVGETQYF
TRBV6-2/TRBV6-3	few	TRBJ2-7	TRBD2	TGTGCCAGCAGTACAGGACTAGCGGGAGTATCCGAGCAGTACTTC	CASSTGLAGVSEQYF
TRBV20-1	-	TRBJ2-1	TRBD2	TGCAGTGCTAGGCCACGAACTAGCGGGAGTTCTTATGAGCAGTTCTTC	CSARPRTSGSSYEQFF
TRBV20-1	many	TRBJ2-5	-	TGCAGTGCTAGAGTTGGGGGTTGGGGCGGGGAGACCCAGTACTTC	CSARVGGWGGETQYF
TRBV27	few	TRBJ2-7	-	TGTGCCAGCAGACCAGAGAAAGGTTACGAGAAGTACTTC	CASRPEKGYEKYF
TRBV6-1	-	TRBJ2-7	TRBD2	TGTGCCAGCAGTGAGGGACTAGCCTACGAGCAGTACTTC	CASSEGLAYEQYF
TRBV5-1	-	TRBJ1-2	TRBD1	TGCGCCAGCAGCTTCGGACAGGGGGCAGACTATGGCTACACCTTC	CASSFGQGADYGYTF
TRBV7-8	-	TRBJ2-3	-	TGTGCCAGCAGACTGCGGGGGACAGCTTACACAGATACGCAGTATTTT	CASRLRGTAYTDTQYF
TRBV10-3	many	TRBJ2-1	TRBD2	TGTGCCATCTCCGGGGATCAGCGGGGGGGGCGCGCTTACAATGAGCAGTTCTTC	CAISGDQRGGRAYNEQFF
TRBV20-1	-	TRBJ2-2	TRBD2	TGCAGTGCTAGAGATCGACTAGCGGGAGAGACCGGGGAGCTGTTTTTT	CSARDRLAGETGELFF
TRBV6-4	medium-sized	TRBJ2-2	-	TGTGCCAGCAGTGACTCCGGCACCGGGGAGCTGTTTTTT	CASSDSGTGELFF
TRBV11-2	-	TRBJ2-1	TRBD2	TGTGCCAGCGGTTGGACTAGCGGTGGGGATGAGCAGTTCTTC	CASGWTSGGDEQFF
TRBV5-1	-	TRBJ2-3	-	TGCGCCAGCAGCTTGGCATACGCGGGTGGTGGCACAGATACGCAGTATTTT	CASSLAYAGGGTDTQYF
TRBV12-3/TRBV12-4	many	TRBJ2-1	-	TGTGCCAGCAGTTTCATCCAGAATGAGCAGTTCTTC	CASSFIQNEQFF
TRBV28	medium-sized	TRBJ2-2	TRBD2	TGTGCCAGCAGAGACACCGGGGGGTCCGGGGAGCTGTTTTTT	CASRDTGGSGELFF
TRBV5-5	many	TRBJ2-7	-	TGTGCCAGCAGCTTTCTGTACGAGCAGTACTTC	CASSFLYEQYF
TRBV19	many	TRBJ2-2	TRBD1	TGTGCCACCACGACAGGGGTGGCGCGGGGCACCGGGGAGCTGTTTTTT	CATTTGVARGTGELFF
TRBV3-1	-	TRBJ2-7	-	TGTGCCAGCAGCCACCCCCCCGGGAACTACGAGCAGTACTTC	CASSHPPGNYEQYF
TRBV4-1	-	TRBJ1-2	TRBD1	TGCGCCAGCAGCCAATTGAGCCCGCAATTGACAGGGACGGGCTATGGCTACACCTTC	CASSQLSPQLTGTGYGYTF
TRBV20-1	medium-sized	TRBJ2-2	-	TGCAGTGCTGATCAACCTTTGAACACCGGGGAGCTGTTTTTT	CSADQPLNTGELFF
TRBV11-3	many	TRBJ2-6	TRBD1	TGTGCCAGCAGCATCATGACAGGGACCGGGGCCAACGTCCTGACTTTC	CASSIMTGTGANVLTF
TRBV14	-	TRBJ1-2	-	TGTGCCAGCAGCCTACTGACAGGAGATCACTTCTATGGCTACACCTTC	CASSLLTGDHFYGYTF